This T cell receptor (beta chain) derives from a study of TIL therapy for anti-PD-1-resistant metastatic lung cancer (dated by TCRdb to about 2021). Regarding the complete study: Tumors were collected before any PD-1/PD-L1 blockade, after which patients were given nivolumab, and patients who progressed were given lymphodepletion, an infusion of expanded TIL and IL-2. Tumor and peripheral blood T cell receptor beta sequencing was used to track clonotypes across tumor, expanded TIL product and serial blood samples. Across the cohort, whole-exome sequencing showed a median non-synonymous tumor mutation burden of approximately 1.5 mutations per megabase. The cohort was predominantly lung adenocarcinoma, with a handful of EGFR-mutant and two ALK-rearranged tumors, and half of patients were current or former smokers. Among the enrolled patients, the median age was approximately 54 years (range 38-75), and the median tumor PD-L1 proportion score was under 6.5%. Broad study findings and their caveats: The study protocol defined all tumor marker inferences as exploratory. The cohort was highly selected, with more treatment-naive, never-smoker and oncogene-addicted patients than typical, limiting generalizability. The baseline peripheral repertoire was partially replaced by infused TIL clonotypes, which then decayed over months, and no apparent association between persistence and response was found.

In regard to this clone: There is no known antigen for this receptor. The input lacks base qualities; no much larger clone sits a single base away.

Using bias-controlled multiplex PCR with the immunoSEQ v3 hsTCRB kit, the TCR beta CDR3 regions were amplified from genomic DNA. TCR libraries were sequenced on an Illumina NextSeq 500 to around 2.1 million read pairs for survey level or roughly 4.5-6 million for deep level. From the authors' description of their analysis: Clonality was reported by immunoSEQ Analyzer software, which also assigned V, D and J genes and filtered out non-productive sequences. Repertoires of infused TIL and blood were compared using productive Simpson clonality and the Morisita overlap index of productive TRB rearrangements. Absolute clonotype counts in blood were estimated by multiplying the lymphocyte count by the CD3+ fraction and by the productive frequency of the clone. The immuneACCESS repertoire file appears here via TCRdb, limited to in-frame rearrangements. These files lack a portion of the clones; in checked studies, under half of the deficit traces to unresolved V genes, and the cause of the others is not known. For V, J and clone size, that table is used; D and trimming come from the DNA. A total of tens of thousands of clones appear in this sample, approximately 79% of them only once. The top ten constitute under 5.5% of the sample.

CDR1 and CDR2 (MNHEY, SVGAGI) derive from the germline V gene. V is pruned by 4 bases and J by 0 bases, leaving 8 bases of the junction without a gene match. From the cysteine through the phenylalanine, the CDR3 covers 16 amino acids. The CDR3 DNA has 48 bases and is translated from base 1. The intended sense of this specimen's time point label: pre-treatment sample, taken before nivolumab and TIL therapy. Adults with stage 4 NSCLC were enrolled in a dual-center phase I trial from late 2017 to January 2020. The samples were obtained from a phase I trial that was single-arm and open-label and tested tumor-infiltrating lymphocyte therapy combined with nivolumab in advanced non-small cell lung cancer. Blood mononuclear cells from EDTA tubes were isolated by Ficoll gradient, snap-frozen as pellets, and DNA was extracted with a Qiagen mini-prep kit.

Recombination joined TRBV6-5 with TRBJ2-7; a stretch of 8 junction bases matches TRBD1. This sequence was found in a woman between 30 and 80 years old with non-small cell lung cancer. The sequenced sample was blood, obtained at baseline. The encoded CDR3 is CASSWGQVSLSYEQYF. The bases read TGTGCCAGCAGTTGGGGACAGGTCTCTCTCTCCTACGAGCAGTACTTC.